A few counts support the clone carrying this TCR beta chain. The target antigen is unknown. The sample is drawn from a study of cytomegalovirus exposure and HLA in healthy donors. The overall study: Caucasian-associated ancestry cluster membership applied to under 85% of over 350 genotyped donors.

PCR primers comprised 60 Vbeta and 13 Jbeta primers. Profiling relied on immunoSEQ multiplex PCR, and the TCRdb table lists in-frame clones only, not all of them. Of tens of thousands of clones listed, around 64% are singletons. Study observations and caveats: No immune exposure information besides CMV serostatus was available. In presence/absence analyses, roughly uniform sequencing depth across donors was assumed.

Trimming removed 3 bases from V and 9 bases from J; junction bases left unmatched: 8. Germline values: CDR1 SGHNT, CDR2 YENEEA. The CDR3 extends over 17 amino acids. The rearrangement uses TRBV11-3 and TRBJ2-1; 16 bases align to TRBD2. The sequence came from a man aged 30 to 45 in good health and CMV-seronegative. The sequencing sample was made of PBMCs. The CDR3 DNA reads as TGTGCCAGCAGCTTCGGGACTAGCGGGGGGGAGATCGGTGAGCAGTTCTTC. Its protein is CASSFGTSGGEIGEQFF.